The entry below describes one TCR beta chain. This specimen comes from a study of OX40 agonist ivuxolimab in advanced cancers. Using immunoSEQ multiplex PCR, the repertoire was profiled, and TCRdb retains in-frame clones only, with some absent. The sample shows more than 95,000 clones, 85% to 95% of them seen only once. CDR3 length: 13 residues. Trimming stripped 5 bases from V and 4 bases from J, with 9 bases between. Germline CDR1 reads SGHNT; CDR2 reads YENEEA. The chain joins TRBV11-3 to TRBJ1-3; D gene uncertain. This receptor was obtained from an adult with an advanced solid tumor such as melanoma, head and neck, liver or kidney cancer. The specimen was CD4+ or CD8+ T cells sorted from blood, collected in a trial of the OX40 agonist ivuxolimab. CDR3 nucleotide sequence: TGTGCCAGCAGCGAAATATGGGGAAACACCATATATTTT. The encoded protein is CASSEIWGNTIYF. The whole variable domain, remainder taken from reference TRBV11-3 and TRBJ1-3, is EAGVVQSPRYKIIEKKQPVAFWCNPISGHNTLYWYLQNLGQGPELLIRYENEEAVDDSQLPKDRFSAERLKGVDSTLKIQPAELGDSAVYLCASSEIWGNTIYFGEGSWLTVV.